The 2 T cell receptor beta chains reported below all come from one sample, sequenced in a study of cytomegalovirus exposure and HLA in healthy donors. Vbeta (60) and Jbeta (13) primers were used in the PCR. Profiling relied on immunoSEQ multiplex PCR, and the TCRdb table lists in-frame clones only, not all of them. Of 60,000 or so clones in the sample, 70% to 85% were seen once. The sample consisted of PBMCs. Every receptor here comes from a woman in her forties in good health and CMV-seropositive.

The chain employs TRBV15 and TRBJ2-3; 7 bases map to TRBD1. Germline V gene sequence: CDR1 LNHNV, CDR2 YYDKDF (reference sequence). This CDR3 region has 15 residues. Trimming at V came to 0 bases and at J to 5 bases, leaving 5 bases not matched to a gene. CDR3 protein: CATSRDGQVQDTQYF. In nucleotides, the CDR3 is TGTGCCACCAGCAGAGACGGACAGGTGCAAGATACGCAGTATTTT. The whole variable domain, filled in from reference TRBV15 and TRBJ2-3, reads DAMVIQNPRYQVTQFGKPVTLSCSQTLNHNVMYWYQQKSSQAPKLLFHYYDKDFNNEADTPDNFQSRRPNTSFCFLDIRSPGLGDTAMYLCATSRDGQVQDTQYFGPGTRLTVL.

The chain carries TRBV15 and TRBJ1-2; no definite D call. The CDR3 loop spans 13 amino acids. Per germline, CDR1 LNHNV and CDR2 YYDKDF (reference sequence). V shed 6 bases and J shed 1 base, with 9 bases lying between them. The CDR3, as DNA: TGTGCCACCAGTCGGTCCATTAACTATGGCTACACCTTC. This encodes CATSRSINYGYTF.